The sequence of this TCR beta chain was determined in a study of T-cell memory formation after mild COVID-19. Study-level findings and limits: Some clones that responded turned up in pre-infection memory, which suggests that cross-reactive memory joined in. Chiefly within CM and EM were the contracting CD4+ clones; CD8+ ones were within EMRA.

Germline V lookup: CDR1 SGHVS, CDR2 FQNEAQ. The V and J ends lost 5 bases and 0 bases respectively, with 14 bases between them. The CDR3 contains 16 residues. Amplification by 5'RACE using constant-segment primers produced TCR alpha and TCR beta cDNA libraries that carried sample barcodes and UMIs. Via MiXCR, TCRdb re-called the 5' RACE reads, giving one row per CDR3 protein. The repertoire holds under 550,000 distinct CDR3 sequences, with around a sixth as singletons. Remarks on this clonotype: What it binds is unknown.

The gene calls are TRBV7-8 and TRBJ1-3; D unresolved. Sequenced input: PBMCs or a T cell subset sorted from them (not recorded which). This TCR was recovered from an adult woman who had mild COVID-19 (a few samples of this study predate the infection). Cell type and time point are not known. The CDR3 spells CASSPRRTSSGNTIYF. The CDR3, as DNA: TGTGCCAGCAGCCCTCGTAGGACGAGCTCTGGAAACACCATATATTTT.